This T cell receptor beta chain was obtained from a study of Ad26.COV2.S vaccination and SARS-CoV-2 variants. Treatment of the sample: around 19 received Ad26.COV2.S at low or high dose, single or two shots; about 5 received placebo; per-sample allocation not given. Samples were taken on day 63 after the first vaccine or placebo injection. The vaccine delivered Wuhan-strain SARS-CoV-2 spike through an Ad26 vector. Concerning this clone: Its antigen is currently unknown.

CDR3 size: 18 residues. J gave up 5 bases and V 2 bases, and 12 bases lay outside the gene matches. CDR1 and CDR2 from the germline V gene are MGHRA and YSYEKL. Profiling relied on immunoSEQ multiplex PCR, and the TCRdb table lists in-frame clones only, not all of them. The sample yields roughly 420,000 clones, roughly 90% seen once. General study findings and limits: Considerable breadth of spike-specific CD8+ and CD4+ T cell responses has reportedly been documented following vaccination.

This sequence joins TRBV4-1 and TRBJ2-5, with 12 bases identical to TRBD1. This specimen was peripheral blood, taken in a trial of Ad26.COV2.S vaccine versus placebo. This clonotype originated in a person between 18 and 65 years old who received the Ad26.COV2.S COVID-19 vaccine or a placebo. The CDR3 DNA follows: TGCGCCAGCAGCCAACAATTATCCGGGACAGGGGGCGTTGAGACCCAGTACTTC. It encodes CASSQQLSGTGGVETQYF.